Listed here are 27 T cell receptor beta chains from one sample, sequenced in a study of blood T cell repertoires in COVID-19. Here immunoSEQ multiplex PCR was the method, and the copy in TCRdb shows in-frame clones only, minus some. The sample lists 150,000 to 200,000 clones; roughly 80% were seen once. Sequenced sample: peripheral blood. Receptors originate from a human donor in a cohort sampled during active COVID-19.

V is TRBV3-1 (or the pseudogene TRBV3-2) and J is TRBJ1-1, with D perhaps matching TRBD1 (5 bases). V was cut by 1 base and J by 9 bases, with 9 bases left in between. The CDR3 consists of 12 residues. Germline loops: CDR1 LGHDT, CDR2 YNNKEL (reference sequence). CDR3 bases: TGTGCCAGCAGCCAAGGACAGTCGAAAGCTTTCTTT. This translates into CASSQGQSKAFF.

V is TRBV7-8 and J is TRBJ1-2, with D possibly TRBD1 on 5 matching bases. The germline V gene encodes CDR1 SGHVS and CDR2 FQNEAQ. The V end was cut by 3 bases, the J end by 2 bases, with 7 bases between. The CDR3 covers 13 residues. DNA for the CDR3: TGTGCCAGCAGCTTGAGACAGAACTATGGCTACACCTTC. This translates into CASSLRQNYGYTF.

The chain has TRBV10-1 and TRBJ1-1; TRBD1 aligns across 7 bases. The germline gives CDR1 WNHNN, CDR2 SYGVQD (reference sequence). V gave up 3 bases and J gave up 9 bases; unmatched junction bases: 7. The CDR3 contains 13 residues. CDR3 amino acids: CASSDSTGSQAFF. The CDR3 DNA follows: TGCGCCAGCAGTGACTCGACAGGGTCTCAAGCTTTCTTT.

The chain links TRBV3-1 (or the pseudogene TRBV3-2) to TRBJ1-3; a weak D match, TRBD1 (6 bases). The CDR3 length is 11 residues. The ends were cut back, 3 bases at V and 9 bases at J, with 6 bases in the middle. Germline lookup yields CDR1 LGHDT and CDR2 YNNKEL (reference sequence). CDR3 protein: CASSQGATIYF. The CDR3 DNA reads as TGTGCCAGCAGCCAGGGGGCCACCATATATTTT.

This chain links TRBV4-1 with TRBJ1-1, with 10 bases aligning to TRBD1. The CDR3 is made up of 15 amino acids. V trimming: 1 base; J trimming: 4 bases; junction bases outside the gene matches: 3. Germline V gives CDR1 MGHRA, CDR2 YSYEKL. CDR3: CASSQGGQGSTEAFF. In nucleotides, the CDR3 is TGCGCCAGCAGCCAAGGGGGACAGGGGAGCACTGAAGCTTTCTTT.

This clone has only a few counts. The genes are TRBV9 and TRBJ1-2; perhaps TRBD1 as D (5 bases). Deletions cut 3 bases from V and 4 bases from J, with 19 bases between. This CDR3 contains 16 residues. Germline values: CDR1 SGDLS, CDR2 YYNGEE. This CDR3 reads CASSALGQGLPYGYTF. The CDR3 nucleotides are TGTGCCAGCAGCGCCTTGGGTCAGGGCCTTCCCTATGGCTACACCTTC.

V and J are TRBV5-1 and TRBJ2-7; 8 bases are a match to TRBD2. In germline, CDR1 is SGHRS, CDR2 YFSETQ. CDR3 length: 17 residues. Trimming took 0 bases from V and 4 from J; bases not matched to a gene: 12. The CDR3 sequence is CASSLVSSGTLSYEQYF. CDR3 in DNA: TGCGCCAGCAGCTTGGTGAGTAGCGGGACTCTGTCTTACGAGCAGTACTTC.

This chain joins TRBV2 and TRBJ1-1, with TRBD1 identical over 8 bases. This CDR3 contains 17 residues. The V and J ends lost 6 bases and 0 bases, in that order; junction bases with no gene match: 12. Looked up from germline, CDR1 is SNHLY and CDR2 is FYNNEI. DNA of the CDR3: TGTGCCAGCAGCCATGGGACAGGAACATCCATGAACACTGAAGCTTTCTTT. It is translated as CASSHGTGTSMNTEAFF. Based on the CDR3 plus reference TRBV2 and TRBJ1-1, the full variable domain is EPEVTQTPSHQVTQMGQEVILRCVPISNHLYFYWYRQILGQKVEFLVSFYNNEISEKSEIFDDQFSVERPDGSNFTLKIRSTKLEDSAMYFCASSHGTGTSMNTEAFFGQGTRLTVV.

CDR3 in amino acids: CASSTSGGAWEDTQYF. CDR3 coding DNA: TGTGCCAGCAGTACCAGCGGGGGGGCCTGGGAAGATACGCAGTATTTT. The rearrangement links TRBV7-3 to TRBJ2-3; 10 bases agree with TRBD2. Germline assignment: CDR1 SGHTA and CDR2 FQGTGA. This CDR3 has 16 residues. The V segment lost 6 bases and the J segment 5 bases; nucleotides outside the gene matches: 11. The full variable domain, completed using reference TRBV7-3 and TRBJ2-3, is GAGVSQTPSNKVTEKGKYVELRCDPISGHTALYWYRQSLGQGPEFLIYFQGTGAADDSGLPNDRFFAVRPEGSVSTLKIQRTERGDSAVYLCASSTSGGAWEDTQYFGPGTRLTVL.

V and J are TRBV5-4 and TRBJ2-2; TRBD2 might be the D (5 bases). The V end was cut by 7 bases, the J end by 3 bases, with 10 bases between. The CDR3 totals 13 residues. Germline values: CDR1 SGHNT, CDR2 YYREEE (reference sequence). DNA of the CDR3: TGTGCCAGCGGAGGACCCTACACCGGGGAGCTGTTTTTT. Residues: CASGGPYTGELFF.

The chain employs TRBV5-3 and TRBJ2-1; 7 nucleotides line up with TRBD2. TRBV5-3 counts as an open reading frame of uncertain function. This CDR3 spans 18 amino acids. Germline trimming cut 3 bases from V and 6 bases from J; bases unmatched to any gene: 18. For the CDR3, the DNA is TGTGCCAGAAGCTACCCCCCCAACGCGGGAGAAGCCGCCAATGAGCAGTTCTTC. This encodes CARSYPPNAGEAANEQFF.

This chain connects TRBV7-2 to TRBJ2-3; D perhaps matches TRBD2 (7 bases). V shed 0 bases and J shed 5 bases, with 21 bases lying between them. There are 18 residues in the CDR3. From germline, CDR1 is SGHTA and CDR2 FQGNSA. The CDR3 DNA follows: TGTGCCAGCAGCTTAGCCCCCTGGGGGCGGGGGCCTTTAGATACGCAGTATTTT. Its translation: CASSLAPWGRGPLDTQYF.

V is TRBV9 and J is TRBJ1-4; TRBD1 agrees at 8 bases. The CDR3 has 13 residues. Unmatched junction bases numbered 0, after V lost 3 bases and J lost 5 bases. Germline loops: CDR1 SGDLS, CDR2 YYNGEE. The CDR3: CASSGTGNEKLFF. The CDR3 DNA reads as TGTGCCAGCAGCGGGACAGGGAATGAAAAACTGTTTTTT.

The J gene is TRBJ1-1, the V gene TRBV9; perhaps TRBD1 as D (5 bases). The CDR3 spans 15 residues. The germline gives CDR1 SGDLS, CDR2 YYNGEE. V was shortened by 2 bases and J by 0 bases, with 11 bases between the two germline ends. The CDR3 spells CASSVGGGMNTEAFF. CDR3 in DNA: TGTGCCAGCAGCGTCGGCGGGGGGATGAACACTGAAGCTTTCTTT. The full variable domain, with the rest looked up from reference TRBV9 and TRBJ1-1, is DSGVTQTPKHLITATGQRVTLRCSPRSGDLSVYWYQQSLDQGLQFLIQYYNGEERAKGNILERFSAQQFPDLHSELNLSSLELGDSALYFCASSVGGGMNTEAFFGQGTRLTVV.

The chain links TRBV6-5 to TRBJ1-6, with a possible D match to TRBD1 (6 bases). This CDR3 comprises 13 residues. The V end was cut by 6 bases, the J end by 8 bases, with 11 bases between. CDR1 is MNHEY and CDR2 is SVGAGI in the germline V gene. CDR3 sequence: CASSSTGYSPLHF. CDR3 in DNA: TGTGCCAGCAGCTCAACAGGGTATTCACCCCTCCACTTT.

The V gene is TRBV11-3, the J gene TRBJ2-1, with D tentatively TRBD2 (5 bases). Germline V gene sequence: CDR1 SGHNT, CDR2 YENEEA. V lost 3 bases and J lost 8, with 14 bases in between. This CDR3 is built from 14 residues. This CDR3 is CASSFSPLDDEQFF. CDR3 bases: TGTGCCAGCAGCTTTTCCCCACTAGACGATGAGCAGTTCTTC.

This clone appeared once. This chain links TRBV19 with TRBJ2-2; 10 bases align to TRBD1. This CDR3 comprises 18 residues. Trimming took 5 bases from V and 7 from J; bases not matched to a gene: 16. Germline V CDR1 and CDR2: LNHDA, SQIVND (reference sequence). This CDR3 is CASSSGTGAPLSRGELFF. The CDR3 DNA reads as TGTGCCAGTAGTTCCGGGACAGGGGCCCCCCTTAGTCGCGGGGAGCTGTTTTTT.

The chain is built from TRBV5-1 and TRBJ2-3; 11 nucleotides agree with TRBD1. In germline, CDR1 is SGHRS, CDR2 YFSETQ. This CDR3 is 15 amino acids long. Trimming cost V 4 bases and J 3 bases; bases outside gene matches: 4. Here the CDR3 DNA reads TGCGCCAGCAGCGGCGGACAGGGGGCAACAGATACGCAGTATTTT. Encoded protein: CASSGGQGATDTQYF. The whole variable domain, filled in from reference TRBV5-1 and TRBJ2-3, reads KAGVTQTPRYLIKTRGQQVTLSCSPISGHRSVSWYQQTPGQGLQFLFEYFSETQRNKGNFPGRFSGRQFSNSRSEMNVSTLELGDSALYLCASSGGQGATDTQYFGPGTRLTVL.

This chain connects TRBV6-1 to TRBJ2-7; 7 positions agree with TRBD1. The CDR3 extends over 14 amino acids. Germline-derived CDR1 and CDR2 are MNHNS and SASEGT. V was pared by 2 bases and J by 1 base, with 2 bases of the junction left unmatched. The CDR3, as DNA: TGTGCCAGCAGTGAAAGGGGACAGTCCTACGAGCAGTACTTC. Its protein product is CASSERGQSYEQYF.

The rearrangement joins TRBV4-1 to TRBJ1-4; 12 bases match TRBD1. CDR1 MGHRA and CDR2 YSYEKL come from the germline V gene. Unmatched junction bases numbered 2, after V lost 1 base and J lost 2 bases. The CDR3 is 17 amino acids. CDR3 nucleotide sequence: TGCGCCAGCAGCCAAGGGGGACAGGGGGCGACTAATGAAAAACTGTTTTTT. Amino acid sequence: CASSQGGQGATNEKLFF.

J is TRBJ1-2 and V is TRBV6-2 or TRBV6-3, with D possibly TRBD1 on 5 matching bases. The CDR3 is made up of 15 amino acids. The V end lost 6 bases, the J end lost 0 bases, and 14 bases lay between the germline ends. CDR1 and CDR2 (germline): MNHEY, SVGEGT. DNA for the CDR3: TGTGCCAGCAGCCACCCTGGGGCACCTAACTATGGCTACACCTTC. Protein sequence: CASSHPGAPNYGYTF.

This chain connects TRBV19 to TRBJ2-1; the match to TRBD1 covers 10 bases. The trim removed 7 bases at V and 9 bases at J, leaving 6 bases unmatched. Germline V gene data show CDR1 as LNHDA and CDR2 as SQIVND (reference sequence). This CDR3 spans 13 amino acids. The CDR3 spells CASMTGGSGEQFF. CDR3 in DNA: TGTGCCAGTATGACAGGGGGCTCGGGTGAGCAGTTCTTC.

This chain joins TRBV7-8 and TRBJ1-1, with TRBD1 matching 8 bases. The CDR3 extends over 15 amino acids. The V gene end was trimmed by 5 bases and the J gene end by 0 bases; junction bases not matched to a gene: 5. Germline V gene sequence: CDR1 SGHVS, CDR2 FQNEAQ. The CDR3 coding sequence is TGTGCCAGCAGCCCAACAGGGGGGCTGAACACTGAAGCTTTCTTT. Residues: CASSPTGGLNTEAFF.

The rearrangement links TRBV19 to TRBJ2-7, with D perhaps TRBD2 (5 bases). CDR1 and CDR2 from the germline V gene are LNHDA and SQIVND (reference sequence). V was pared by 2 bases and J by 7 bases, with 18 bases between. The CDR3 extends over 15 amino acids. CDR3 loop: CASSISQEVYEEQYF. In DNA, the CDR3 is TGTGCCAGTAGTATAAGCCAGGAGGTTTACGAGGAGCAGTACTTC. Combining the CDR3 with reference TRBV19 and TRBJ2-7 gives the whole variable domain DGGITQSPKYLFRKEGQNVTLSCEQNLNHDAMYWYRQDPGQGLRLIYYSQIVNDFQKGDIAEGYSVSREKKESFPLTVTSAQKNPTAFYLCASSISQEVYEEQYFGPGTRLTVT.

This sequence joins TRBV7-9 and TRBJ1-6; maybe TRBD1 (6 bases). Germline-derived CDR1 and CDR2 are SEHNR and FQNEAQ (reference sequence). V was shortened by 6 bases and J by 7 bases, with 16 bases between the two germline ends. This CDR3 has 15 amino acids. CDR3 bases: TGTGCCAGCAGTTCCTCCGCCCAGGGGAATTCACCCCTCCACTTT. It encodes CASSSSAQGNSPLHF.

In its sample, this clone was seen once. This chain links TRBV12-5 with TRBJ1-5; maybe TRBD1 (5 bases). Germline lookup yields CDR1 LGHNT and CDR2 FRNRAP. The CDR3 covers 17 residues. V dropped 0 bases and J dropped 3 bases, with 15 bases sitting between them. This CDR3 is CASGLVQEDRINQPQHF. CDR3 DNA: TGTGCTAGTGGTTTGGTACAGGAAGACAGAATCAATCAGCCCCAGCATTTT.

CDR3 loop: CAESRGTYEQYF. The CDR3 nucleotides read TGTGCCGAAAGTAGGGGGACCTACGAGCAGTACTTC. V usage is TRBV30 and J usage is TRBJ2-7; a weak D match, TRBD1 (6 bases). The V gene lost 8 bases and the J gene lost 2 bases, with 13 bases spanning the gap. Germline CDR1 is GTSNPN and CDR2 is SVGIG (reference sequence). The CDR3 spans 12 residues.